This TCR beta chain derives from a study of blood T cell repertoires in COVID-19. Background on the study: Sites in the United States, Italy and Spain provided acute and convalescent COVID-19 samples. PBMCs, B-cell-depleted T cells, or T cells provided the cDNA or gDNA that made up the material.

V gave up 5 bases and J gave up 6 bases; unmatched junction bases: 10. The CDR3 runs 15 residues. The germline V gene has CDR1 ENHRY and CDR2 SYGVKD. Sequencing used immunoSEQ multiplex PCR; TCRdb keeps in-frame clones, though not all of them. Of around 59,000 clones listed, less than 85% are singletons. The receptor was derived from a woman between 45 and 65 years old with active or convalescent COVID-19. Source material: peripheral blood. The V and J genes are TRBV10-3 and TRBJ2-1; 7 bases align to TRBD2. CDR3 in DNA: TGTGCCATCAGTAGGCCGGGAGGCCTTAGCAATGAGCAGTTCTTC. Residues: CAISRPGGLSNEQFF.